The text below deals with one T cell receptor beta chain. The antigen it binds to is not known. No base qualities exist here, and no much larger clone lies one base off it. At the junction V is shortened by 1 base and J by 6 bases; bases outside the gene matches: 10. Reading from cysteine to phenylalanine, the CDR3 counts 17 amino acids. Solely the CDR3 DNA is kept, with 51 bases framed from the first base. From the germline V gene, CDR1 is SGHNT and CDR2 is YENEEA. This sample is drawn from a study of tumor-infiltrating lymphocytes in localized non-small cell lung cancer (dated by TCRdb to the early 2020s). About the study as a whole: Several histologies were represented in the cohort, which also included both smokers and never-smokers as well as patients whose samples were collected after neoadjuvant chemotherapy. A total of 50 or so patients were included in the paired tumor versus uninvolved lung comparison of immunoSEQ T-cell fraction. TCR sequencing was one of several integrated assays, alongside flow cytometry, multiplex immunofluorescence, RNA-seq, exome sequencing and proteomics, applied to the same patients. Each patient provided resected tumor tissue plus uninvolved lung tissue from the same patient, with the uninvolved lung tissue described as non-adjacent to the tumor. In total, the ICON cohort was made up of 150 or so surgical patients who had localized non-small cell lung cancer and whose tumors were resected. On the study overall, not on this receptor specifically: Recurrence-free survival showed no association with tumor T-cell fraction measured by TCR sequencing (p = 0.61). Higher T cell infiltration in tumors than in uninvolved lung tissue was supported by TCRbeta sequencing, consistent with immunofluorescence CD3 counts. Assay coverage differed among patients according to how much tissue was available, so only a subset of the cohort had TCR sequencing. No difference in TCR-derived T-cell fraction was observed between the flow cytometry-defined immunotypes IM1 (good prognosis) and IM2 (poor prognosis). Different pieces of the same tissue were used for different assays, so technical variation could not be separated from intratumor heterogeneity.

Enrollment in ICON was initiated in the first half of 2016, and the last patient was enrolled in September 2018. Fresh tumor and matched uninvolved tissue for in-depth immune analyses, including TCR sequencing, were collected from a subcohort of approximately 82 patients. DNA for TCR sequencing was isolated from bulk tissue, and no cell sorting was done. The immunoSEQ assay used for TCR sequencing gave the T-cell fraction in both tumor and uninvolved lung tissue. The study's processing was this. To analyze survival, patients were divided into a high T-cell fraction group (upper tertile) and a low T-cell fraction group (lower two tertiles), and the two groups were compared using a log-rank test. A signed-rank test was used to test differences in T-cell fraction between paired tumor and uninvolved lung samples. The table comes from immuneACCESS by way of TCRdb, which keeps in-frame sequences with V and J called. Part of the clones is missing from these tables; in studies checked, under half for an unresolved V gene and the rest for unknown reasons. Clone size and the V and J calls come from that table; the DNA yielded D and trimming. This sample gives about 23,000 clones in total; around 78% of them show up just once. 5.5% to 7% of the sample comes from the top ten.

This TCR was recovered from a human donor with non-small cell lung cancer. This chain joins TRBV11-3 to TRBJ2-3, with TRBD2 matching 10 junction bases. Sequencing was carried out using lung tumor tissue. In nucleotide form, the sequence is TGTGCCAGCAGCTTAGGGTTAGCGGGGGGAGCCTCGGATACGCAGTATTTT. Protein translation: CASSLGLAGGASDTQYF.